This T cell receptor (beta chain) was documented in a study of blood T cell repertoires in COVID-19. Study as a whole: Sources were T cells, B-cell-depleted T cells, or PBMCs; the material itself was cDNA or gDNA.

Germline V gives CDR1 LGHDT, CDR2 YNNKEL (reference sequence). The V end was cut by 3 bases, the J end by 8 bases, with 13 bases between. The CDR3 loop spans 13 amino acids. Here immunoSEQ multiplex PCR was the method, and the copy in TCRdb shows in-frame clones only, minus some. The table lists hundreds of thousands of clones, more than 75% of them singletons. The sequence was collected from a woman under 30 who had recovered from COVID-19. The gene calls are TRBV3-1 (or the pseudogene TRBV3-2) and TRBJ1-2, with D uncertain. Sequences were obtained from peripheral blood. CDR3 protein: CASSQGSSRGYTF. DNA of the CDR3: TGTGCCAGCAGCCAGGGCTCGAGTAGGGGCTACACCTTC.